Sequencing of this T cell receptor (beta chain) was carried out in a study of CD8 T cells in ankylosing spondylitis. Broader study findings: Typical of ankylosing spondylitis blood, it appeared, was a TCR beta motif of eight highly homologous variants.

Details on this clonotype: Its antigen is undetermined.

TCRdb reprocessed the 5' RACE reads with MiXCR, giving one entry per CDR3 protein. Among around 450,000 distinct CDR3 sequences listed, 25% to 30% were seen once. V was pared by 0 bases and J by 5 bases, with 2 bases of the junction left unmatched. The germline V gene encodes CDR1 MNHEY and CDR2 SMNVEV (reference sequence). The CDR3 runs to 16 residues. Sequenced: blood, either unsorted or a sorted T cell fraction (not recorded which). V gene TRBV27 combines with J gene TRBJ2-5, with TRBD2 identical over 14 bases. This clonotype was sampled from a male donor with ankylosing spondylitis. DNA of the CDR3: TGTGCCAGCAGTTTATCCGGACTAGCGGGAGGTGAGACCCAGTACTTC. Its protein product is CASSLSGLAGGETQYF.